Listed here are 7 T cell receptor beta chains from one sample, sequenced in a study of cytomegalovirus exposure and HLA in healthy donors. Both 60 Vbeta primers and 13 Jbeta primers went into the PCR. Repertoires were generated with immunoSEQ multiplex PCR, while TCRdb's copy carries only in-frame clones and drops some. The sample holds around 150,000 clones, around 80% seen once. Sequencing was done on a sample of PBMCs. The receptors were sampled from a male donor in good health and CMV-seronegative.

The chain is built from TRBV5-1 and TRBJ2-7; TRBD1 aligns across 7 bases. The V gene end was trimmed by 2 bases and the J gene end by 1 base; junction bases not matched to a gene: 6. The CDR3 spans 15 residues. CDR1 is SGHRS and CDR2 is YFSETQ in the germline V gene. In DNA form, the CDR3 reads TGCGCCAGCAGCTTCGGGACAGTACTATCCTACGAGCAGTACTTC. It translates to CASSFGTVLSYEQYF.

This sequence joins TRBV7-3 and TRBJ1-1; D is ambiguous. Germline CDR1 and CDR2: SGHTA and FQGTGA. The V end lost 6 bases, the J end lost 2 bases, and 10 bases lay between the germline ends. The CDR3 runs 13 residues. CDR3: CASSQQRNTEAFF. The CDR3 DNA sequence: TGTGCCAGCAGTCAACAGAGAAACACTGAAGCTTTCTTT.

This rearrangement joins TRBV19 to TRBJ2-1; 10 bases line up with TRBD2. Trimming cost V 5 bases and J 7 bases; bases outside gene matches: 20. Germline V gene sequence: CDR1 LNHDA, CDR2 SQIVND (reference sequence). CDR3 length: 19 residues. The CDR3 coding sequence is TGTGCCAGTAGTTCTCTTATCGAGCGGGAGGGCCGATGGAAAAATGAGCAGTTCTTC. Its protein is CASSSLIEREGRWKNEQFF.

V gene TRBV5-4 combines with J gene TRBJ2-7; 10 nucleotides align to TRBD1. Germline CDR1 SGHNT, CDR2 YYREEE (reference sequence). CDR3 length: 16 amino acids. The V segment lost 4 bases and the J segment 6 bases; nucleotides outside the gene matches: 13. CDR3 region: CASSPRPPGQGSEQYF. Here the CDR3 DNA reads TGTGCCAGCAGCCCAAGGCCCCCGGGACAGGGGTCCGAGCAGTACTTC.

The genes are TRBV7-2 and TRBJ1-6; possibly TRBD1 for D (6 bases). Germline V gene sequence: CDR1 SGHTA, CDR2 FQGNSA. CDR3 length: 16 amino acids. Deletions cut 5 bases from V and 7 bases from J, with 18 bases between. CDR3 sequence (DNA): TGTGCCAGCAGCCCGGATATCGGACAGAGGAATTCACCCCTCCACTTT. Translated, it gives CASSPDIGQRNSPLHF.

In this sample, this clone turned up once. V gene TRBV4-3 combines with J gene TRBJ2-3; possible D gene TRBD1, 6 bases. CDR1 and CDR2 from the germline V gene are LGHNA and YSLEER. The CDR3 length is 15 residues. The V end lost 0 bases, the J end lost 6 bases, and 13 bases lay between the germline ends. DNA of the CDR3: TGCGCCAGCAGCCAAGATCGTGTGGGGGCGGATACGCAGTATTTT. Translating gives CASSQDRVGADTQYF.

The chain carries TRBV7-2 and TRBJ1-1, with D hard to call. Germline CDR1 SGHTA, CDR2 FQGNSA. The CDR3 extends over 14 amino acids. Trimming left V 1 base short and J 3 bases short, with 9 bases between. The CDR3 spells CASSLVSDYTEAFF. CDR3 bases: TGTGCCAGCAGCTTAGTTTCCGACTACACTGAAGCTTTCTTT.